This TCR beta chain was observed in a study of vaccination and CD4 T cells after COVID-19. Treatment described: approximately nine-day PBMC culture with coronavirus spike peptide pools or control peptides (ViraFEST assay). Every well contained more than 1.5 million PBMCs, which were grown with around 9.4 IU/ml IL-2 and approximately 9.5 ug/ml peptide pools. Cultured CD4+ T-cell DNA underwent Oncomine TCR Beta short-read sequencing. TCRdb re-derived calls from the PCR reads in MiXCR, one entry per CDR3 protein. The repertoire includes 22,000 or so distinct CDR3 sequences, roughly two fifths of them detected once, and around 13% sits in the top ten. Points on this clonotype: Its cognate antigen is unknown.

J lost 0 bases, V lost 10 bases, and 6 bases had no gene match. The CDR3 has 14 amino acids. CDR1 is KGHDR, CDR2 SFDVKD, per germline. The genes are TRBV24-1 and TRBJ1-1, with 8 bases aligning to TRBD1. This receptor was taken from a human donor who had recovered from COVID-19. Sequencing was performed on CD4+ T cells from blood, cultured in vitro. DNA for the CDR3: TGTGCCACTAGGGCAGGGGGCGTGAACACTGAAGCTTTCTTT. It yields the protein CATRAGGVNTEAFF.